This entry lists 3 T cell receptor beta chains sequenced from one sample in a study of T cells after posttransplantation cyclophosphamide. The assay was immunoSEQ multiplex PCR, and TCRdb's table has in-frame clones only and misses some. The repertoire holds 45,000 or so clones, roughly nine tenths seen once, with around 3.2% in the top ten. The sample taken for sequencing was PBMCs. Receptors were obtained from a woman in her 50s in good health and a related stem cell transplant donor.

J is TRBJ1-1 and V is TRBV29-1, with no clear D. The V and J ends lost 5 bases and 7 bases respectively, with 14 bases between them. Per the germline V gene, CDR1 is SQVTM and CDR2 is ANQGSEA. The CDR3 is made up of 12 amino acids. This CDR3 is CSVHNGQLEAFF. DNA of the CDR3: TGCAGCGTTCACAATGGGCAGCTTGAAGCTTTCTTT.

This chain connects TRBV6-1 to TRBJ2-3, with TRBD2 identical over 7 bases. Germline loops: CDR1 MNHNS, CDR2 SASEGT. This CDR3 comprises 15 residues. The junction had 6 bases not matched to a gene; V was cut back by 5 bases and J by 1 base. The CDR3 DNA is TGTGCCAGCAGTCGGACTAGGGTTGGCACAGATACGCAGTATTTT. Translated, it gives CASSRTRVGTDTQYF.

This clone was recorded once. The rearrangement uses TRBV10-1 and TRBJ2-1; no reliable D call. Germline loops: CDR1 WNHNN, CDR2 SYGVQD (reference sequence). The CDR3 has 15 residues. V shed 6 bases and J shed 1 base, with 13 bases lying between them. The CDR3 reads CASSHQTVSYNEQFF. As DNA, the CDR3 is TGCGCCAGCAGCCACCAGACTGTTTCCTACAATGAGCAGTTCTTC.